This TCR beta chain is drawn from a study of beta chain features in type 1 diabetes. The isolated RNA, all of it, was reverse transcribed, so expressed TCRB transcripts were what got sequenced. Measured with immunoSEQ multiplex PCR; TCRdb has only the in-frame clones, and not every one. The table shows more than 250,000 clones, with about 20% occurring only once. Each of the sorted populations had a purity greater than 95%. With 1 base removed from V and 0 bases from J, the gap between germline ends came to 9 bases. Germline assignment: CDR1 SQVTM and CDR2 ANQGSEA. The CDR3 covers 14 residues. This clone was counted a few times. Its target is not known. Study observations and caveats: Short templates might get an advantage during PCR, and this would be equal in patients and controls. A cDNA-based sequencing approach could over-represent cells with high TCR expression. When Type 1 diabetes patients were examined, their TCRB CDR3s proved moderately but significantly shorter in all four CD4+ subsets. In type 1 diabetes patients, VDJ junctions had fewer insertions; deletions at these junctions were more frequent.

The source material was naive CD4+ T cells from blood. The receptor was isolated from a woman aged 40 to 55 with type 1 diabetes. The chain couples TRBV29-1 to TRBJ1-2; D is unclear. The CDR3 region is CSVEGQTANYGYTF. The CDR3, as DNA: TGCAGCGTTGAAGGTCAAACAGCTAACTATGGCTACACCTTC.